This TCR beta chain stems from a study of blood T cell repertoires in COVID-19. Looking at the study overall: The United States, Italy and Spain provided the acute and convalescent COVID-19 samples. Nucleic acid was either cDNA or gDNA, and it came from T cells, B-cell-depleted T cells, or PBMCs.

Followed longitudinally, the Seattle patients had been enrolled during active infection. The V end was cut by 1 base, the J end by 2 bases, with 16 bases between. CDR3 length equals 17 residues. Looked up from germline, CDR1 is LNHDA and CDR2 is SQIVND (reference sequence). Original handling: Estimation of nucleated cell counts was performed using reference gene primer amplification. TCRdb keeps only in-frame clones here, not all; method: immunoSEQ multiplex PCR. V and J calls and clone size are given by that table; D and trimming were obtained from the DNA. The sample holds 150,000 to 250,000 clones; 94% are singletons and the top ten take roughly 0.7%.

Sample: peripheral blood. This rearrangement joins TRBV19 to TRBJ2-3; TRBD2 might be the D (5 bases). This sequence was found in a young man with COVID-19, enrolled during active disease. CDR3 nucleotides: TGTGCCAGTAGTATAGGGCTAGCCCAACCCATCACAGATACGCAGTATTTT. This gives the protein CASSIGLAQPITDTQYF.